The entry below gives a single T cell receptor beta chain sequence along with its context. CDR3 length: 15 amino acids. Germline CDR1 LNHDA, CDR2 SQIVND (reference sequence). The data were taken from a study of T cells expressing NK-cell markers. Reanalyzing the 5' RACE reads, TCRdb keeps one entry per CDR3 protein, without DNA. The listing records about 150,000 distinct CDR3 sequences. Sequencing was done on a sample of blood T cells: a sorted CD56 or NKG2C T cell subset, CD4+ or CD8+ T cells, or bulk PBMC T cells (not recorded which). The J gene is TRBJ2-1, the V gene TRBV19; TCRdb lists TRBD2, though no DNA is available to test this call. This TCR was recovered from a woman aged 50 to 65 in good health. CDR3 in amino acids: CASIHDSGSRGEQFF.